The entry below gives a single T cell receptor beta chain sequence along with its context. Its antigen is not yet known. Base qualities are not at hand, and no much larger clone is one base apart. The CDR3 regions of human TCRbeta chains were analyzed by immunosequencing. The study's own analysis went as follows. TCRs in the repertoires were compared against a reference library of SARS-CoV-2-specific TCRs that had been generated with the MIRA antigen-specificity platform. Breadth was defined as the fraction of unique TCRs that were SARS-CoV-2-associated, and depth was defined as the fraction of total T cells that were SARS-CoV-2-associated. Using the MIRA data, each spike-specific TCR was mapped to the spike region that the TCR reacts to and placed in a CD4 or CD8 class. Log10-transformed breadth and depth values were compared by one-way ANOVA with Sidak's multiple comparisons tests. Sourced from immuneACCESS, this table was stored by TCRdb with only in-frame sequences that have V and J called. A share of the clones is absent; for the studies checked, an unresolved V gene accounts for under half, and the remainder has no known explanation. V and J calls and clone size are those listed in that table; D and trimming were worked out from the DNA. The sample table records roughly 150,000 clones; roughly 87% of these occur just once. Jointly, the top ten make up 5% to 6.5% of the sample.

The data originate from a study of T cell responses to AZD1222 COVID-19 vaccine (dated by TCRdb to 2020 to 2022). Regarding the study in general: A total of 233 trial participants underwent TCR sequencing, of whom approximately 200 had received two doses of AZD1222 and some 26 had received two doses of the MenACWY control vaccine. Trial participants were enrolled into age subgroups of 18-55, 56-69 and 70-plus years, which contained approximately 150, 30 and 60 TCR-sequenced participants, respectively. Overall study results and their limits: The vaccine-associated CD4 TCRs covered the entire spike protein, and the dominant responses fell in regions 160-218 and 743-854. Conclusions about previously exposed vaccinees are limited because only six or seven AZD1222 recipients were SARS-CoV-2 seropositive at baseline. Spike-specific TCR breadth and depth rose significantly after two AZD1222 doses compared with day 0 and with MenACWY recipients. Because no day 14 peak-response samples were available, repertoires were characterized only after the peak T cell response. Most participants were white British and females outnumbered males, and the authors suggested that clonal diversity may have been underestimated. The 56-69-year group was small, and its depth increase did not reach significance, likely because of low power. Reportedly, close to half of the unique spike-specific TCRs recognized epitopes lying outside the regions that are mutated in the B.1.351 and B.1.1.7 variants.

V is clipped by 5 bases and J by 7 bases, and the sequence between their germline boundaries is 9 bases long. From its cysteine to its phenylalanine, the CDR3 spans 13 amino acids. Only CDR3 DNA remains: 39 bases, in frame from the first base. The germline V gene sets CDR1 to SGHAT and CDR2 to FQNNGV. Read against the paper, the sample's time point label means: about 28 days (+/-7) after the second vaccine dose. AZD1222 recipients with second doses at about 4 weeks or about 12 weeks were pooled, because spike-specific TCR depth and breadth did not differ between schedules. Samples from vaccinated people were obtained from the UK trials COV001 and COV002, which included a single-blind randomized controlled phase 2/3 trial of AZD1222 (ChAdOx1 nCoV-19) in healthy adults. For TCRbeta chain sequencing, PBMC samples from trial participants were taken at day 0 and at day 28 after the second dose.

The input for sequencing was peripheral blood, taken 28 days after the second AZD1222 dose. The rearranged chain carries TRBV11-2 and TRBJ1-6; 6 matching bases give a weak D call of TRBD1. This clonotype was obtained from an adult who received the AZD1222 COVID-19 vaccine. The nucleotides are TGTGCCAGCAGCGGACAGCCAAATTCACCCCTCCACTTT. Its translation is CASSGQPNSPLHF.